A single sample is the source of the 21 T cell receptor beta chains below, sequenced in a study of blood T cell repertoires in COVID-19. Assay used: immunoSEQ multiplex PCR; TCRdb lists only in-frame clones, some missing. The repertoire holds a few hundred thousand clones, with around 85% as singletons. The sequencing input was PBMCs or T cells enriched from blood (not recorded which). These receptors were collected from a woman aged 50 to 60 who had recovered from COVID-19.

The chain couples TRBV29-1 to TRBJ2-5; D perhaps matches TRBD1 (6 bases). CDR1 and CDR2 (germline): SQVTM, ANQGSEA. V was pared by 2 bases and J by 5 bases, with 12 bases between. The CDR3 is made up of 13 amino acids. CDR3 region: CSVEKTGIETQYF. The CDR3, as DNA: TGCAGCGTTGAAAAAACAGGGATTGAGACCCAGTACTTC. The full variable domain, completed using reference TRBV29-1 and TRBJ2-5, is SAVISQKPSRDICQRGTSLTIQCQVDSQVTMMFWYRQQPGQSLTLIATANQGSEATYESGFVIDKFPISRPNLTFSTLTVSNMSPEDSSIYLCSVEKTGIETQYFGPGTRLLVL.

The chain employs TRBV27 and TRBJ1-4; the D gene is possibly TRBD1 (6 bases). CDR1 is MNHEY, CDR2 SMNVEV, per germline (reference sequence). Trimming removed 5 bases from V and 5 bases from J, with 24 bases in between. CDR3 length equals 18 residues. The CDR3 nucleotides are TGTGCCAGCAGTCCTATGTGGGGGGCTGGGGGGGAAAATGAAAAACTGTTTTTT. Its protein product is CASSPMWGAGGENEKLFF.

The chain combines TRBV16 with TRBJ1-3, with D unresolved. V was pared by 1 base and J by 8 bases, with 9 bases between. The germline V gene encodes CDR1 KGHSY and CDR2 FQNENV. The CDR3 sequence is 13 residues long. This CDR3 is CASSQLSLDTIYF. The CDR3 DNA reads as TGTGCCAGCAGCCAATTGAGTCTAGACACCATATATTTT.

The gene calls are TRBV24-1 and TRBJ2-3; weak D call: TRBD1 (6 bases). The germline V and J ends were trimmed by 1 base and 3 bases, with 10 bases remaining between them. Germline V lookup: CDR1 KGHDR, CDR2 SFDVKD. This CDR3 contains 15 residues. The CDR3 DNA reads TGTGCCACCAGTGATTTAAACAGGGATACAGATACGCAGTATTTT. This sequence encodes CATSDLNRDTDTQYF.

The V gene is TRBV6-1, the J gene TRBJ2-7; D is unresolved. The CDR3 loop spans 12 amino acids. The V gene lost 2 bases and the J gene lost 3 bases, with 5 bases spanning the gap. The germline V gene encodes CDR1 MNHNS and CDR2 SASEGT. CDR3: CASSELSYEQYF. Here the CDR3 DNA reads TGTGCCAGCAGTGAACTGAGCTACGAGCAGTACTTC.

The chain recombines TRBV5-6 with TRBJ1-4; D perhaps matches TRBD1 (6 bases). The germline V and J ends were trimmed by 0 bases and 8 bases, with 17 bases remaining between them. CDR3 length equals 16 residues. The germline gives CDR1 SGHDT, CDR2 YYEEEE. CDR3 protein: CASSLAGAGVEEKLFF. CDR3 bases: TGTGCCAGCAGCTTGGCCGGGGCAGGGGTAGAGGAAAAACTGTTTTTT. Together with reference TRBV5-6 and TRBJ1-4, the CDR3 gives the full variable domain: DAGVTQSPTHLIKTRGQQVTLRCSPKSGHDTVSWYQQALGQGPQFIFQYYEEEERQRGNFPDRFSGHQFPNYSSELNVNALLLGDSALYLCASSLAGAGVEEKLFFGSGTQLSVL.

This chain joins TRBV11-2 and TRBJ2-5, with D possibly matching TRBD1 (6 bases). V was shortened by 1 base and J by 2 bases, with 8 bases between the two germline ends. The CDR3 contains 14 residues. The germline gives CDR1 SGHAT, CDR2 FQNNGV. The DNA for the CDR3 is TGTGCCAGCAGCTTAGGCAGGGGTCAAGAGACCCAGTACTTC. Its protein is CASSLGRGQETQYF. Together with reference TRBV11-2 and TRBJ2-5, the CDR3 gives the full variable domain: EAGVAQSPRYKIIEKRQSVAFWCNPISGHATLYWYQQILGQGPKLLIQFQNNGVVDDSQLPKDRFSAERLKGVDSTLKIQPAKLEDSAVYLCASSLGRGQETQYFGPGTRLLVL.

CDR3 nucleotides: TGTGCCAGCAGTCCGGGAGGGAGGTCCTACGAGCAGTACTTC. It yields the protein CASSPGGRSYEQYF. The rearrangement links TRBV25-1 to TRBJ2-7; 8 nucleotides align to TRBD2. Germline lookup yields CDR1 MGHDK and CDR2 SYGVNS. With 5 bases clipped from V and 1 base from J, the junction kept 4 bases outside the gene matches. CDR3 length: 14 residues.

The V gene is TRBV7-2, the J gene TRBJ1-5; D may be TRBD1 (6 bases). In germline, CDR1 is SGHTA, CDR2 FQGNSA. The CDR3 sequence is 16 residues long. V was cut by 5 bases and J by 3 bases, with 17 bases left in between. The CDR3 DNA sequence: TGTGCCAGCAGCGACTATCATGGACAGACCAATCAGCCCCAGCATTTT. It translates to CASSDYHGQTNQPQHF. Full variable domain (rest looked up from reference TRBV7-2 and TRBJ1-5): GAGVSQSPSNKVTEKGKDVELRCDPISGHTALYWYRQSLGQGLEFLIYFQGNSAPDKSGLPSDRFSAERTGGSVSTLTIQRTQQEDSAVYLCASSDYHGQTNQPQHFGDGTRLSIL.

In nucleotides, the CDR3 is TGTGCCAGCAGAAACCCGGGTGGCAGTAATCAGCCCCAGCATTTT. It translates to CASRNPGGSNQPQHF. V gene TRBV2 combines with J gene TRBJ1-5; D gene unclear. Germline V CDR1 and CDR2: SNHLY, FYNNEI. V dropped 6 bases and J dropped 4 bases, with 16 bases sitting between them. The length of the CDR3 is 15 residues. The full variable domain, with the rest looked up from reference TRBV2 and TRBJ1-5, is EPEVTQTPSHQVTQMGQEVILRCVPISNHLYFYWYRQILGQKVEFLVSFYNNEISEKSEIFDDQFSVERPDGSNFTLKIRSTKLEDSAMYFCASRNPGGSNQPQHFGDGTRLSIL.

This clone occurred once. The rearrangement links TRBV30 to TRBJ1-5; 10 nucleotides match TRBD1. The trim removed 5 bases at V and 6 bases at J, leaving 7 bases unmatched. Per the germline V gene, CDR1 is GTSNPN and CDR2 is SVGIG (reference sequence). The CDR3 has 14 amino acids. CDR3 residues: CAWAPGQGFQPQHF. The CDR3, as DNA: TGTGCCTGGGCGCCGGGACAGGGGTTTCAGCCCCAGCATTTT.

CDR3 residues: CASSLQRGGNTGELFF. Written as DNA, the CDR3 is TGTGCCAGCAGCCTGCAGCGGGGGGGAAACACCGGGGAGCTGTTTTTT. The V and J genes are TRBV2 and TRBJ2-2; the match to TRBD2 covers 10 bases. The germline V gene has CDR1 SNHLY and CDR2 FYNNEI. CDR3 length: 16 residues. The J segment lost 2 bases and the V segment lost 6 bases, leaving 6 bases of the junction unmatched.

The CDR3: CASRPTGYGYTF. The CDR3, as DNA: TGTGCCAGCAGACCTACAGGGTACGGCTACACCTTC. The rearrangement links TRBV2 to TRBJ1-2; D might be TRBD1 (6 bases). This CDR3 has 12 amino acids. Germline-derived CDR1 and CDR2 are SNHLY and FYNNEI. V lost 6 bases, J lost 8 bases, and 13 bases lay in between.

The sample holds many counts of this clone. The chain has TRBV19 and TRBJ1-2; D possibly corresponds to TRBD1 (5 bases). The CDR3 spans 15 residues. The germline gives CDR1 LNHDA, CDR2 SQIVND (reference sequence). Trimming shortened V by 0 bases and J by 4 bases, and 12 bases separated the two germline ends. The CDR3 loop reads CASSIEARAFYGYTF. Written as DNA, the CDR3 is TGTGCCAGTAGTATAGAAGCCAGGGCCTTCTATGGCTACACCTTC.

In DNA, the CDR3 is TGTGCCAGCAGCGCCCAGGATATGAACACTGAAGCTTTCTTT. Protein product: CASSAQDMNTEAFF. The rearrangement joins TRBV7-9 to TRBJ1-1; no clear D. This CDR3 region has 14 residues. CDR1 is SEHNR and CDR2 is FQNEAQ in the germline V gene (reference sequence). Trimming cost V 5 bases and J 0 bases, with 10 bases left between them.

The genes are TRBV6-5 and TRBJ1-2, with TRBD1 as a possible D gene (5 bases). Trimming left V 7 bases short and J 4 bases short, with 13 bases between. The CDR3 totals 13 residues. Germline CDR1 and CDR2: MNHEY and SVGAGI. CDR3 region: CASILRAGYGYTF. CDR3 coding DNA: TGTGCCAGCATCCTCAGGGCAGGCTATGGCTACACCTTC.

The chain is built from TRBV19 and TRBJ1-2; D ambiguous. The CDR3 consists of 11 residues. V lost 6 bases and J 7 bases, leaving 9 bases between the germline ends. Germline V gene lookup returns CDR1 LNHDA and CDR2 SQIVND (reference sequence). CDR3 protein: CASRAGVGYTF. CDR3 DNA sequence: TGTGCCAGTAGAGCGGGTGTTGGCTACACCTTC.

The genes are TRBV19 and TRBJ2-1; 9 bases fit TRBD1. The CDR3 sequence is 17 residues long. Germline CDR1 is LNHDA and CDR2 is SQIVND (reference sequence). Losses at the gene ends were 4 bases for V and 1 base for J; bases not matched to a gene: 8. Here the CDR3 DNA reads TGTGCCAGTAGTAGAGGGCCGGGACAGGGATCCTACAATGAGCAGTTCTTC. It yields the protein CASSRGPGQGSYNEQFF. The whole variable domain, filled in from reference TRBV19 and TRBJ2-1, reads DGGITQSPKYLFRKEGQNVTLSCEQNLNHDAMYWYRQDPGQGLRLIYYSQIVNDFQKGDIAEGYSVSREKKESFPLTVTSAQKNPTAFYLCASSRGPGQGSYNEQFFGPGTRLTVL.

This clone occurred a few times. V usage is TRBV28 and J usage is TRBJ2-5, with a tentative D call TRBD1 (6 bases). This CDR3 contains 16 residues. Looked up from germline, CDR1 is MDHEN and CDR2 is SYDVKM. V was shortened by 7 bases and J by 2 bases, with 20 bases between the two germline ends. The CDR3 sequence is CASKGTGLIGQETQYF. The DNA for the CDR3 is TGTGCCAGCAAAGGAACAGGGCTGATAGGTCAAGAGACCCAGTACTTC.

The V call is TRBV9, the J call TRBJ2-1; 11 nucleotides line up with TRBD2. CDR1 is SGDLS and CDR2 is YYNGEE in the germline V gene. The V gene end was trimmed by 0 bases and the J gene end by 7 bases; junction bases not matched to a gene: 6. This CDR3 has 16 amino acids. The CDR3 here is CASSVAGLAGGNEQFF. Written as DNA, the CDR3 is TGTGCCAGCAGCGTAGCAGGGCTAGCGGGAGGTAATGAGCAGTTCTTC.

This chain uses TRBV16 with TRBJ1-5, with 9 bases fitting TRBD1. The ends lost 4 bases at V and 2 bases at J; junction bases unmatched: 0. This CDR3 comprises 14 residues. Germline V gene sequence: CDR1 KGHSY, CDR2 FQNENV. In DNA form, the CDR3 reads TGTGCCAGCAGCCGGACAGGGGGCAATCAGCCCCAGCATTTT. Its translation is CASSRTGGNQPQHF. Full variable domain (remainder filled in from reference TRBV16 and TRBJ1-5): GEEVAQTPKHLVRGEGQKAKLYCAPIKGHSYVFWYQQVLKNEFKFLISFQNENVFDETGMPKERFSAKCLPNSPCSLEIQATKLEDSAVYFCASSRTGGNQPQHFGDGTRLSIL.